These 13 T cell receptor beta chains were sequenced from one sample in a study of cytomegalovirus exposure and HLA in healthy donors. 60 Vbeta and 13 Jbeta primers were used in PCR. Clones were sequenced by immunoSEQ multiplex PCR, and TCRdb holds only the in-frame ones, with some missing. This table has 180,000 or so clones, approximately 83% appearing once. Sample: PBMCs. These receptors came from a young man in good health and CMV-seropositive.

The chain has TRBV5-1 and TRBJ1-2, with D possibly matching TRBD1 (6 bases). Deletions cut 0 bases from V and 7 bases from J, with 7 bases between. Germline values: CDR1 SGHRS, CDR2 YFSETQ. The CDR3 runs to 12 residues. The DNA of the CDR3 is TGCGCCAGCAGCTTGGACAGGGTTGGCTACACCTTC. Translating it yields CASSLDRVGYTF.

The chain couples TRBV27 to TRBJ2-7, with TRBD1 matching over 10 bases. The V gene's germline CDR1 is MNHEY and CDR2 SMNVEV (reference sequence). J was trimmed by 4 bases and V by 6 bases; bases with no gene match: 12. The CDR3 consists of 16 residues. The CDR3 region is CASRAWGQGRKYEQYF. The CDR3 nucleotides read TGTGCCAGCAGAGCCTGGGGACAGGGGAGGAAATACGAGCAGTACTTC.

The gene calls are TRBV4-1 and TRBJ2-2; tentatively, D is TRBD1 (6 bases). In germline, CDR1 is MGHRA, CDR2 YSYEKL. This CDR3 is built from 15 residues. Trimming shortened V by 2 bases and J by 1 base, and 8 bases separated the two germline ends. The chain's CDR3 is CASSQTDRNTGELFF. CDR3 sequence (DNA): TGCGCCAGCAGCCAAACGGACAGGAACACCGGGGAGCTGTTTTTT.

The CDR3 DNA reads as TGTGCCAGCGCGGCTAGCGGATTGGGGGGCACAGATACGCAGTATTTT. This encodes CASAASGLGGTDTQYF. V is TRBV2 and J is TRBJ2-3; 7 bases match TRBD2. The CDR3 spans 16 residues. Trimming took 8 bases from V and 1 from J; bases not matched to a gene: 12. CDR1 is SNHLY, CDR2 FYNNEI, per germline.

The V gene is TRBV10-3, the J gene TRBJ2-2; D remains unclear. Trimming stripped 6 bases from V and 3 bases from J, with 11 bases between. The CDR3 loop spans 14 amino acids. CDR1 and CDR2 from the germline V gene are ENHRY and SYGVKD. The DNA for the CDR3 is TGTGCCATCAGCCCCAAAGCCGACACCGGGGAGCTGTTTTTT. Its protein is CAISPKADTGELFF.

The chain is built from TRBV2 and TRBJ2-2; D might be TRBD1 (5 bases). The V end was cut by 7 bases, the J end by 4 bases, with 10 bases between. Germline loops: CDR1 SNHLY, CDR2 FYNNEI. The CDR3 runs 13 residues. The CDR3 DNA reads TGTGCCAGCACGACAGAGTCCACCGGGGAGCTGTTTTTT. It specifies CASTTESTGELFF.

This clone was seen a single time. CDR3: CASSLESAALYGYTF. Written as DNA, the CDR3 is TGTGCCAGCAGCTTAGAATCTGCGGCCCTCTATGGCTACACCTTC. The chain combines TRBV7-2 with TRBJ1-2, with D uncertain. Trimming removed 1 base at V and 4 bases at J, with 13 bases between. The CDR3 spans 15 residues. Germline lookup yields CDR1 SGHTA and CDR2 FQGNSA.

The chain joins TRBV28 to TRBJ1-2; TRBD1 is a possible D gene (5 bases). The ends were cut back, 6 bases at V and 4 bases at J, with 15 bases in the middle. The CDR3 totals 14 residues. CDR1 MDHEN and CDR2 SYDVKM come from the germline V gene. CDR3 nucleotides: TGTGCCAGCAGCCCGGGTGGGACTGCCTATGGCTACACCTTC. Translated: CASSPGGTAYGYTF.

V and J are TRBV5-1 and TRBJ1-3; TRBD1 matches 7 bases. The germline gives CDR1 SGHRS, CDR2 YFSETQ. V trimming: 4 bases; J trimming: 2 bases; junction bases outside the gene matches: 3. CDR3 size: 14 residues. In DNA form, the CDR3 reads TGCGCCAGCAGCATAGGGACAGCTGGAAACACCATATATTTT. This sequence encodes CASSIGTAGNTIYF.

The chain combines TRBV30 with TRBJ2-7, with 9 bases lining up with TRBD1. The V segment lost 3 bases and the J segment 2 bases; nucleotides outside the gene matches: 5. Germline assignment: CDR1 GTSNPN and CDR2 SVGIG (reference sequence). The CDR3 length is 14 residues. CDR3: CAWRSGTGTYEQYF. The CDR3 DNA is TGTGCCTGGAGATCCGGGACAGGGACCTACGAGCAGTACTTC.

V gene TRBV11-2 combines with J gene TRBJ2-3; TRBD1 matches at 10 bases. Looked up from germline, CDR1 is SGHAT and CDR2 is FQNNGV. Trimming removed 6 bases from V and 2 bases from J; junction bases left unmatched: 8. The CDR3 covers 16 residues. CDR3 residues: CASSPPTGGLTDTQYF. The CDR3 DNA reads TGTGCCAGCAGTCCCCCGACAGGGGGCCTCACAGATACGCAGTATTTT. Full variable domain (remainder filled in from reference TRBV11-2 and TRBJ2-3): EAGVAQSPRYKIIEKRQSVAFWCNPISGHATLYWYQQILGQGPKLLIQFQNNGVVDDSQLPKDRFSAERLKGVDSTLKIQPAKLEDSAVYLCASSPPTGGLTDTQYFGPGTRLTVL.

The CDR3: CASSQDLGGENSYNEQFF. In nucleotides, the CDR3 is TGCGCCAGCAGCCAAGATCTCGGGGGGGAAAACTCCTACAATGAGCAGTTCTTC. The gene calls are TRBV4-3 and TRBJ2-1; 8 bases are shared with TRBD2. The CDR3 is 18 residues long. Germline trimming cut 0 bases from V and 0 bases from J; bases unmatched to any gene: 7. CDR1 and CDR2 (germline): LGHNA, YSLEER.

V usage is TRBV2 and J usage is TRBJ1-4; TRBD1 might be the D (5 bases). This CDR3 contains 14 residues. The germline gives CDR1 SNHLY, CDR2 FYNNEI. Trimming took off 10 bases at V and 3 bases at J, with 15 bases between the two ends. The CDR3 is CATARGGANEKLFF. CDR3 sequence (DNA): TGTGCCACAGCACGCGGGGGGGCTAATGAAAAACTGTTTTTT.